These 17 T cell receptor beta chains came from one sample sequenced in a study of blood T cells in healthy people across ages. Alongside a J-beta primer mix, a sample-barcoded 5' primer served in a second PCR lasting about 7 to 11 cycles. TCRdb recomputed calls from the 5' RACE reads with MiXCR, one row per CDR3 protein. The sample shows over 500,000 distinct CDR3 sequences, around 52% of them seen only once. Sequenced input: blood. The source of these receptors is a woman of 80 years or more in good health.

The chain couples TRBV7-9 to TRBJ2-3; weak D call: TRBD2 (6 bases). Germline V gives CDR1 SEHNR, CDR2 FQNEAQ (reference sequence). V lost 4 bases and J 2 bases, leaving 16 bases between the germline ends. The CDR3 runs 16 residues. CDR3 nucleotide sequence: TGTGCCAGCAGCTCCGGGTCGGGGGTGACCACAGATACGCAGTATTTT. Protein product: CASSSGSGVTTDTQYF.

The CDR3 spells CASRTRTGSSYEQYF. In nucleotides, the CDR3 is TGTGCCAGCCGCACCCGGACTGGGTCCTCCTACGAGCAGTACTTC. The gene calls are TRBV6-2 or TRBV6-3 and TRBJ2-7; D may be TRBD2 (5 bases). The ends were cut back, 8 bases at V and 0 bases at J, with 17 bases in the middle. The CDR3 contains 15 residues. Germline V gene data show CDR1 as MNHEY and CDR2 as SVGEGT.

The chain combines TRBV5-5 with TRBJ2-5; perhaps TRBD2 as D (5 bases). Germline lookup yields CDR1 SGHKS and CDR2 YYEKEE (reference sequence). V lost 4 bases, J lost 4 bases, and 17 bases lay in between. The CDR3 spans 15 residues. The CDR3 DNA is TGTGCCAGCAGCCCGACCTATAGCGTCCGAGAGACCCAGTACTTC. Its translation: CASSPTYSVRETQYF. The full variable domain, in which reference TRBV5-5 and TRBJ2-5 provide the parts outside the CDR3, is DAGVTQSPTHLIKTRGQQVTLRCSPISGHKSVSWYQQVLGQGPQFIFQYYEKEERGRGNFPDRFSARQFPNYSSELNVNALLLGDSALYLCASSPTYSVRETQYFGPGTRLLVL.

The rearrangement uses TRBV20-1 and TRBJ1-6; D gene unclear. CDR1 is DFQATT, CDR2 SNEGSKA, per germline (reference sequence). CDR3 length equals 16 residues. Trimming removed 0 bases at V and 7 bases at J, with 16 bases between. DNA of the CDR3: TGCAGTGCTAGAGATCTTGGCAGGTCGGAAAATTCACCCCTCCACTTT. The encoded protein is CSARDLGRSENSPLHF.

Note on this clonotype: A junction boundary mismatches the germline segment, possibly from a read error. The chain combines TRBV28 with TRBJ2-4, with 7 bases matching TRBD1. CDR3 size: 18 residues. Germline CDR1 reads MDHEN; CDR2 reads SYDVKM. CDR3 region: CTSSYRTGLPGAKNIQYF. CDR3 coding DNA: TGTACCAGCAGCTACAGGACAGGCCTCCCGGGAGCCAAAAACATTCAGTACTTC.

This chain joins TRBV12-3 or TRBV12-4 and TRBJ2-2; 13 bases agree with TRBD2. The CDR3 has 15 amino acids. After removal of 3 bases from V and 5 bases from J, the junction contained 0 bases not matched to a gene. CDR3 DNA sequence: TGTGCCAGCAGTTTGACTAGCGGGGGGACCGGGGAGCTGTTTTTT. Its protein product is CASSLTSGGTGELFF.

Regarding this clonotype: A read error may be the cause here, since a much bigger clone is one base away. The rearrangement uses TRBV18 and TRBJ1-2; D may be TRBD1 (5 bases). CDR1 and CDR2 from the germline V gene are KGHSH and LQKENI. The V end lost 6 bases, the J end lost 1 base, and 12 bases lay between the germline ends. The CDR3 loop spans 14 amino acids. The CDR3 region is CASSLWGDNYGYTF. CDR3 nucleotides: TGTGCCAGCTCCCTATGGGGGGATAACTATGGCTACACCTTC.

This clonotype was found a few times. This chain uses TRBV12-3 or TRBV12-4 with TRBJ2-3; D might be TRBD2 (5 bases). V shed 8 bases and J shed 1 base, with 13 bases lying between them. The length of the CDR3 is 14 residues. The CDR3 coding sequence is TGTGCCAGCGCTGGAAGAGCGGGCACAGATACGCAGTATTTT. Its translation: CASAGRAGTDTQYF.

As for this clonotype: A much larger clone sits a single nucleotide away, making a read error possible. J is TRBJ1-4 and V is TRBV20-1; D unclear. The CDR3 is 17 residues long. V was clipped by 0 bases and J by 4 bases, with 18 bases between them. Germline CDR1 DFQATT, CDR2 SNEGSKA (reference sequence). The CDR3 coding sequence is TGCAGTGCTAGAGAAAGGCGGCAGCAGCTCAGTAATGAAAAACTGTTTTTT. Residues: CSARERRQQLSNEKLFF.

This clonotype was observed a few times. This rearrangement joins TRBV20-1 to TRBJ2-1; 9 nucleotides match TRBD1. Germline V lookup: CDR1 DFQATT, CDR2 SNEGSKA (reference sequence). Trimming cost V 6 bases and J 7 bases; bases outside gene matches: 4. This CDR3 contains 12 residues. CDR3 in DNA: TGCAGTGCCACGGACAGGGGAAATGAGCAGTTCTTC. Translated: CSATDRGNEQFF.

This clonotype was found many times. The chain has TRBV5-1 and TRBJ2-3; 7 nucleotides align to TRBD1. V was clipped by 4 bases and J by 0 bases; unmatched bases: 5. The CDR3 runs to 15 residues. CDR1 is SGHRS, CDR2 YFSETQ, per germline. The CDR3 bases are TGCGCCAGCAGCCAGGGACAGATAAGCACAGATACGCAGTATTTT. This gives the protein CASSQGQISTDTQYF.

This clonotype has more than one count but fewer than ten. The chain recombines TRBV24-1 with TRBJ2-7; 7 positions agree with TRBD2. From germline, CDR1 is KGHDR and CDR2 SFDVKD. V was clipped by 6 bases and J by 7 bases; unmatched bases: 11. The CDR3 extends over 14 amino acids. In DNA, the CDR3 is TGTGCCACCAGTCTAACGGGGGGATACAATGAGCAGTACTTC. Its protein is CATSLTGGYNEQYF.

The sample holds many counts of this clonotype. The chain joins TRBV2 to TRBJ1-2; D unresolved. The V gene lost 5 bases and the J gene lost 4 bases, with 14 bases spanning the gap. CDR3 length: 14 amino acids. Germline CDR1 reads SNHLY; CDR2 reads FYNNEI. The CDR3 nucleotides are TGTGCCAGCAGTCTAGGACCCGGCGGCTATGGCTACACCTTC. It codes for CASSLGPGGYGYTF.

A few counts support this clonotype. The rearrangement links TRBV25-1 to TRBJ1-2; no reliable D call. Per germline, CDR1 MGHDK and CDR2 SYGVNS. The CDR3 loop spans 14 amino acids. V gave up 6 bases and J gave up 8 bases, with 19 bases separating them. CDR3 in amino acids: CASSEHTEFQGYTF. The CDR3 DNA is TGTGCCAGCAGCGAACATACAGAGTTCCAAGGCTACACCTTC.

This clonotype has at least ten counts. The V call is TRBV20-1, the J call TRBJ2-3; 9 positions agree with TRBD2. The V segment lost 5 bases and the J segment 1 base; nucleotides outside the gene matches: 4. The CDR3 sequence is 14 residues long. Per germline, CDR1 DFQATT and CDR2 SNEGSKA (reference sequence). The CDR3 here is CSAVREGRTDTQYF. As DNA, the CDR3 is TGCAGTGCTGTGCGGGAGGGACGCACAGATACGCAGTATTTT.

The chain has TRBV20-1 and TRBJ2-1; tentatively, D is TRBD2 (5 bases). The end of the DNA aligns better with TRBJ2-7, so the J call may be wrong. The CDR3 has 13 amino acids. Germline V gives CDR1 DFQATT, CDR2 SNEGSKA (reference sequence). The CDR3 is CSGSGPSYNEQYF. The CDR3 DNA is TGCAGTGGAAGCGGACCCTCCTACAATGAGCAGTACTTC.

The chain recombines TRBV7-2 with TRBJ2-2; maybe TRBD1 (5 bases). V was clipped by 2 bases and J by 6 bases, with 10 bases between them. CDR3 length: 14 amino acids. Germline assignment: CDR1 SGHTA and CDR2 FQGNSA. CDR3 sequence reads: CASSLNGAPGELFF. CDR3 DNA: TGTGCCAGCAGCTTAAATGGGGCCCCCGGGGAGCTGTTTTTT.